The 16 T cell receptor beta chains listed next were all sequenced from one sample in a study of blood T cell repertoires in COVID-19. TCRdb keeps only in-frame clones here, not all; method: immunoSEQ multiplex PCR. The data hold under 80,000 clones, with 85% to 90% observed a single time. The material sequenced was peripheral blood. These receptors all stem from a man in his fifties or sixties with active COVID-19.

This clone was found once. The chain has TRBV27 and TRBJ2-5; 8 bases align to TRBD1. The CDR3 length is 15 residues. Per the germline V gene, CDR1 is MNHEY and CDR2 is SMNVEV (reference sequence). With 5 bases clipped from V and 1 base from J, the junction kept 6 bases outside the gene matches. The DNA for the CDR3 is TGTGCCAGCAGTCTAAGGACAGGGACCCAAGAGACCCAGTACTTC. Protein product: CASSLRTGTQETQYF.

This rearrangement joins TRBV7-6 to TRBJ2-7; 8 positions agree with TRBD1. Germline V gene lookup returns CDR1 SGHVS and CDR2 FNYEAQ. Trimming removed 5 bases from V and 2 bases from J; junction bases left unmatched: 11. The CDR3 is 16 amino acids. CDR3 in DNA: TGTGCCAGCAGCCTTGGACAGGGCCCCAGCACCTACGAGCAGTACTTC. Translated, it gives CASSLGQGPSTYEQYF.

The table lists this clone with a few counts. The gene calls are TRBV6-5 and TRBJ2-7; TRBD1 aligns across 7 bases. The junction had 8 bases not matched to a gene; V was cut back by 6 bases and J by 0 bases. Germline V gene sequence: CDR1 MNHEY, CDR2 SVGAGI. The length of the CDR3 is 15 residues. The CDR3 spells CASSIRGYGSYEQYF. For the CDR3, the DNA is TGTGCCAGCAGCATCAGGGGGTACGGCTCCTACGAGCAGTACTTC.

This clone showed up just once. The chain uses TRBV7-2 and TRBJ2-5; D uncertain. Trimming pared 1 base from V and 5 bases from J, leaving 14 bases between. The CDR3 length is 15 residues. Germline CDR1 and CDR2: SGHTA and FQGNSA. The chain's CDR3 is CASSLDVIGMETQYF. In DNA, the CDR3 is TGTGCCAGCAGCTTAGATGTCATTGGCATGGAGACCCAGTACTTC. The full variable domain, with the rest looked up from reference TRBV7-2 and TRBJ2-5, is GAGVSQSPSNKVTEKGKDVELRCDPISGHTALYWYRQSLGQGLEFLIYFQGNSAPDKSGLPSDRFSAERTGGSVSTLTIQRTQQEDSAVYLCASSLDVIGMETQYFGPGTRLLVL.

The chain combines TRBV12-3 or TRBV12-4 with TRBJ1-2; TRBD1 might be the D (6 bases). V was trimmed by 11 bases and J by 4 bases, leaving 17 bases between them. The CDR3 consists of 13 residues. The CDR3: CASTQDRTYGYTF. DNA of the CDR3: TGTGCCTCCACACAAGACAGGACCTATGGCTACACCTTC.

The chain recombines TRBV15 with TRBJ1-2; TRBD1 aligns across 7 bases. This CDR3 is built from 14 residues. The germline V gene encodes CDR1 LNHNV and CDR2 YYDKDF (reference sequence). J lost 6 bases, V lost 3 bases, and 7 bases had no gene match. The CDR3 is CATSRDRLGNGYTF. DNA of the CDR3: TGTGCCACCAGCAGGGACAGGCTCGGAAATGGCTACACCTTC.

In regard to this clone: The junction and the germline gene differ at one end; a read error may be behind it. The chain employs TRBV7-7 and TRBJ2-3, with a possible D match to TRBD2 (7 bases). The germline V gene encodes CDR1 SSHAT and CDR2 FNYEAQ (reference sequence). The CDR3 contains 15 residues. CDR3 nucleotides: TGTGCTAGCAGCTTAGTGCGGGGGCTCACAGATACGCAGTATTTT. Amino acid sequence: CASSLVRGLTDTQYF.

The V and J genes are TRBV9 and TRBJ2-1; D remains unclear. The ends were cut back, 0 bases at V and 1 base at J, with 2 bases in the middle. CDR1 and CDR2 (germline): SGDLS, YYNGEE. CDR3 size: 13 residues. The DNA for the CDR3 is TGTGCCAGCAGCGTAGCATCCTACAATGAGCAGTTCTTC. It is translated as CASSVASYNEQFF.

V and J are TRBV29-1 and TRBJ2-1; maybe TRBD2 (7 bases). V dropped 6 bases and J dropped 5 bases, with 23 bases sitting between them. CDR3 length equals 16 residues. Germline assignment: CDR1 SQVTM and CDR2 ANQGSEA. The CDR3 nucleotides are TGCAGCGTGCAGGGGAGGGCCTTTGGACGGGACAATGAGCAGTTCTTC. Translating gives CSVQGRAFGRDNEQFF.

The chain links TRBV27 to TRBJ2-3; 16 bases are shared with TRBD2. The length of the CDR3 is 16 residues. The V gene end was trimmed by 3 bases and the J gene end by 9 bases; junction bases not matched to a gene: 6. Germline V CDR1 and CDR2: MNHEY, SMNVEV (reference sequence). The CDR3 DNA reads TGTGCCAGCAGTTTTTTTGGGACTAGCGGGAGGGGAACGCAGTATTTT. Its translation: CASSFFGTSGRGTQYF.

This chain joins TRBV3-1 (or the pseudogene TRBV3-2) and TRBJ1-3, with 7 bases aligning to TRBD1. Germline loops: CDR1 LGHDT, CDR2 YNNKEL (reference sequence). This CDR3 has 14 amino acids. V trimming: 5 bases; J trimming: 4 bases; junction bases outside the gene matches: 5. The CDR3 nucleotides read TGTGCCAGCAGCTGGGGACAGACGGGAAACACCATATATTTT. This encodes CASSWGQTGNTIYF.

CDR3 protein: CASAIAGERNEQFF. For the CDR3, the DNA is TGTGCCAGCGCAATAGCGGGAGAACGGAATGAGCAGTTCTTC. This sequence joins TRBV3-1 (or the pseudogene TRBV3-2) and TRBJ2-1; TRBD2 aligns across 9 bases. V gave up 8 bases and J gave up 7 bases; unmatched junction bases: 9. Germline assignment: CDR1 LGHDT and CDR2 YNNKEL (reference sequence). The CDR3 extends over 14 amino acids.

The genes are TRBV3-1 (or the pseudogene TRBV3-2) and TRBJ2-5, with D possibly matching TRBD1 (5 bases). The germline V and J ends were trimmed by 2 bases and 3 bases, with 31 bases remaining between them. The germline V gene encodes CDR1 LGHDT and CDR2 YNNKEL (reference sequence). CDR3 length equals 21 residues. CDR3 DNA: TGTGCCAGCAGCCAACTGCCAGAAGCATTACCGACAGAAAGGATAGAAGAGACCCAGTACTTC. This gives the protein CASSQLPEALPTERIEETQYF.

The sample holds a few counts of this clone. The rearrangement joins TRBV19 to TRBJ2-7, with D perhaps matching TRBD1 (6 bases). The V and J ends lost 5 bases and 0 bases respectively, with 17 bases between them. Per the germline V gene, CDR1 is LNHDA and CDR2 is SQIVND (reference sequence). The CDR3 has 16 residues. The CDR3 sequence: CASSGQTNTSSYEQYF. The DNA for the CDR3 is TGTGCCAGTAGTGGACAGACTAATACTAGCTCCTACGAGCAGTACTTC. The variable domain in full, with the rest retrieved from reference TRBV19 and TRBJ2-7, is DGGITQSPKYLFRKEGQNVTLSCEQNLNHDAMYWYRQDPGQGLRLIYYSQIVNDFQKGDIAEGYSVSREKKESFPLTVTSAQKNPTAFYLCASSGQTNTSSYEQYFGPGTRLTVT.

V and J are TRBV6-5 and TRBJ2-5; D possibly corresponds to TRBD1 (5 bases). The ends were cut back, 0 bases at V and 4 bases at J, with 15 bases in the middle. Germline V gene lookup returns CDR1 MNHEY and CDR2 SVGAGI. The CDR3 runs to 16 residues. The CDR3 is CASSYSQLARGETQYF. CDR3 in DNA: TGTGCCAGCAGTTACTCCCAACTCGCAAGGGGAGAGACCCAGTACTTC.

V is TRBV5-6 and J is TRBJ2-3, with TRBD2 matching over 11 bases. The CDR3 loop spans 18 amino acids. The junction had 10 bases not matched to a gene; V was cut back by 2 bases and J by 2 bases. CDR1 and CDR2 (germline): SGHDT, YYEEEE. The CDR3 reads CASSFGSLLAGVTDTQYF. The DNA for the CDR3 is TGTGCCAGCAGCTTCGGCAGCTTACTAGCGGGAGTCACAGATACGCAGTATTTT.